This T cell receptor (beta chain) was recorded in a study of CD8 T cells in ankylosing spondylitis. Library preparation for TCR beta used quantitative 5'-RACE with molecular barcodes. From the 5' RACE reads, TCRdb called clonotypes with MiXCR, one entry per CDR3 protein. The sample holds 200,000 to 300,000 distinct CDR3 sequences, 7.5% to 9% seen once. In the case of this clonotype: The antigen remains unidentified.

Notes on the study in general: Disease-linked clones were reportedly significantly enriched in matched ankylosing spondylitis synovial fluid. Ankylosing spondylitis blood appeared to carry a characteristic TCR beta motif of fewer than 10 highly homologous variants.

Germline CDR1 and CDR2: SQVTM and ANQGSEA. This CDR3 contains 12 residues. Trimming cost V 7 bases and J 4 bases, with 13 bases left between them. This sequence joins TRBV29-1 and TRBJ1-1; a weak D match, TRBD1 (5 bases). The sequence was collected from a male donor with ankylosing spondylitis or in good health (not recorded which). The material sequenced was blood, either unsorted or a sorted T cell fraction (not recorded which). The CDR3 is CSGRDGTTEAFF. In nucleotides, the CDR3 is TGCAGCGGCCGGGACGGGACCACTGAAGCTTTCTTT.